The 32 T cell receptor beta chains given below trace back to one sample, sequenced in a study of monozygotic twins with inflammatory bowel disease (dated by TCRdb to about 2019). Library generation was performed with 5' RACE. This sample was sequenced with an Illumina HiSeq 2500. After reprocessing by TCRdb, each CDR3 protein sequence is one entry, and no DNA is given. The sample's clone listing holds about 160,000 distinct CDR3 sequences. The top ten clonotypes cover about 7.4% of the sample. The sample consisted of blood. The receptors shown here come from a human donor with ulcerative colitis or Crohn's disease, or a healthy co-twin of an affected twin (not recorded which).

The CDR3 is CASSQATGGTTGELFF. The V call is TRBV3-1, the J call TRBJ2-2; checking the TCRdb D call of TRBD1 is not possible without DNA. Germline V gives CDR1 LGHDT, CDR2 YNNKEL (reference sequence). The CDR3 contains 16 residues.

This chain connects TRBV5-1 to TRBJ1-1. The germline V gene encodes CDR1 SGHRS and CDR2 YFSETQ. CDR3 length: 13 residues. The CDR3 is CASSFAGSTEAFF.

This chain joins TRBV7-2 and TRBJ1-3. Germline loops: CDR1 SGHTA, CDR2 FQGNSA. CDR3 size: 16 residues. The CDR3 here is CASSLLSTNSGNTIYF.

The chain has TRBV19 and TRBJ2-1; TCRdb returns TRBD1, unconfirmable since there is no DNA. This CDR3 is 15 amino acids long. CDR1 LNHDA and CDR2 SQIVND come from the germline V gene (reference sequence). The CDR3 sequence is CASRKGGSSYNEQFF. Variable domain in full (rest from reference TRBV19 and TRBJ2-1): DGGITQSPKYLFRKEGQNVTLSCEQNLNHDAMYWYRQDPGQGLRLIYYSQIVNDFQKGDIAEGYSVSREKKESFPLTVTSAQKNPTAFYLCASRKGGSSYNEQFFGPGTRLTVL.

V is TRBV5-1 and J is TRBJ2-2; there is no DNA to check the TCRdb D call of TRBD1. Germline V lookup: CDR1 SGHRS, CDR2 YFSETQ. The CDR3 consists of 17 residues. The CDR3 reads CASSLLGQGYHTGELFF.

The chain carries TRBV6-1 and TRBJ1-1; TCRdb's D gene call, TRBD1, goes unchecked for lack of DNA. Germline CDR1 and CDR2: MNHNS and SASEGT. The CDR3 sequence is 15 residues long. The CDR3 loop reads CASSDGAGANTEAFF.

The CDR3 reads CSARDLRTGGIYGYTF. The J gene is TRBJ1-2, the V gene TRBV20-1; the TCRdb call, TRBD1, lacks DNA for checking. Per germline, CDR1 DFQATT and CDR2 SNEGSKA (reference sequence). The CDR3 loop spans 16 amino acids.

This chain's CDR3 is CAISARPSTGELFF. The chain couples TRBV10-3 to TRBJ2-2. The CDR3 is made up of 14 amino acids. Germline values: CDR1 ENHRY, CDR2 SYGVKD.

V gene TRBV15 combines with J gene TRBJ2-3. Germline V gene lookup returns CDR1 LNHNV and CDR2 YYDKDF (reference sequence). The CDR3 length is 19 residues. The CDR3 protein is CATSRDTLAVATSTDTQYF.

The rearrangement links TRBV5-1 to TRBJ2-1. Germline CDR1 SGHRS, CDR2 YFSETQ. This CDR3 has 12 residues. CDR3 region: CASSFNSNEQFF.

The J gene is TRBJ1-2, the V gene TRBV30. CDR1 and CDR2 (germline): GTSNPN, SVGIG (reference sequence). This CDR3 is 12 amino acids long. CDR3 residues: CAWRDGGRGYTF.

CDR3 sequence reads: CASSGGLTSTDTQYF. This chain joins TRBV25-1 and TRBJ2-3; as DNA is missing, the TRBD2 call by TCRdb cannot be tested. CDR3 length: 15 residues. CDR1 and CDR2 (germline): MGHDK, SYGVNS. The full variable domain, rest sourced from reference TRBV25-1 and TRBJ2-3, is EADIYQTPRYLVIGTGKKITLECSQTMGHDKMYWYQQDPGMELHLIHYSYGVNSTEKGDLSSESTVSRIRTEHFPLTLESARPSHTSQYLCASSGGLTSTDTQYFGPGTRLTVL.

The V call is TRBV27, the J call TRBJ1-6; checking the TCRdb D call of TRBD1 is not possible without DNA. The CDR3 runs 19 residues. CDR1 MNHEY and CDR2 SMNVEV come from the germline V gene (reference sequence). CDR3 residues: CASSLGPRAYRGLVTPLHF.

This chain links TRBV5-4 with TRBJ1-6. This CDR3 contains 14 residues. Germline CDR1 reads SGHNT; CDR2 reads YYREEE (reference sequence). The CDR3 sequence is CASSSEAEGSPLHF.

The chain combines TRBV6-1 with TRBJ2-3; TCRdb names TRBD2, which stays unverified in the absence of DNA. The CDR3 totals 16 residues. Germline values: CDR1 MNHNS, CDR2 SASEGT. The CDR3: CASKRLAGGSTDTQYF.

The gene calls are TRBV29-1 and TRBJ2-1; there is no DNA to check the TCRdb D call of TRBD1. CDR3 length equals 15 residues. The germline CDR1 and CDR2 sequences are SQVTM and ANQGSEA. CDR3 in amino acids: CSVTVPGQGLGEQFF.

J is TRBJ1-5 and V is TRBV20-1; lacking DNA, the TRBD1 call made by TCRdb goes unchecked. Germline V gene sequence: CDR1 DFQATT, CDR2 SNEGSKA (reference sequence). The length of the CDR3 is 18 residues. Here the CDR3 reads CSALLRQGSAIRHQPQHF.

This chain connects TRBV19 to TRBJ2-5; TCRdb's D call of TRBD1 is untestable without DNA. Germline V gives CDR1 LNHDA, CDR2 SQIVND (reference sequence). There are 14 residues in the CDR3. CDR3 residues: CASNPQGSSETQYF.

This rearrangement joins TRBV10-2 to TRBJ1-5. CDR1 and CDR2 from the germline V gene are WSHSY and SAAADI. The CDR3 has 14 residues. CDR3 in amino acids: CASSEGPDRSPQHF.

The V and J genes are TRBV5-1 and TRBJ1-1; the D gene TCRdb calls, TRBD1, cannot be checked with no DNA. The length of the CDR3 is 15 residues. CDR1 is SGHRS, CDR2 YFSETQ, per germline. CDR3: CASSQMGPPTTEAFF.

V gene TRBV20-1 combines with J gene TRBJ2-5; TCRdb reports TRBD1, a call that lacks DNA to check it against. The CDR3 has 14 amino acids. CDR1 and CDR2 from the germline V gene are DFQATT and SNEGSKA (reference sequence). CDR3 in amino acids: CSARSRGLKETQYF.

CDR3 in amino acids: CSAPNGQGMSQPQHF. V usage is TRBV20-1 and J usage is TRBJ1-5; TCRdb proposes TRBD1, but this gene call is untestable without DNA. Per germline, CDR1 DFQATT and CDR2 SNEGSKA (reference sequence). The CDR3 has 15 amino acids.

CDR3 loop: CASSQGYHPGTEAFF. This sequence joins TRBV5-1 and TRBJ1-1; TCRdb calls TRBD1, which cannot be checked without DNA. The length of the CDR3 is 15 residues. Germline CDR1 and CDR2: SGHRS and YFSETQ.

The CDR3: CASKTQPTGATYGYTF. The genes are TRBV5-1 and TRBJ1-2. Germline V lookup: CDR1 SGHRS, CDR2 YFSETQ. The CDR3 is made up of 16 amino acids.

The CDR3 reads CATSRERTRSYEQYF. The chain employs TRBV15 and TRBJ2-7; the D gene TCRdb calls, TRBD2, cannot be checked with no DNA. The V gene's germline CDR1 is LNHNV and CDR2 YYDKDF (reference sequence). CDR3 size: 15 residues.

The chain has TRBV5-4 and TRBJ2-4; TCRdb returns TRBD1, unconfirmable since there is no DNA. Germline CDR1 is SGHNT and CDR2 is YYREEE (reference sequence). The CDR3 has 14 amino acids. CDR3 protein: CASSPGQGDNIQYF.

The chain couples TRBV7-8 to TRBJ2-1. This CDR3 contains 15 residues. The germline gives CDR1 SGHVS, CDR2 FQNEAQ. The CDR3 loop is CASSLATSFDNEQFF.

The chain uses TRBV9 and TRBJ2-3; TCRdb designates TRBD2, a call that cannot be tested without DNA. This CDR3 is 16 amino acids long. From germline, CDR1 is SGDLS and CDR2 YYNGEE. CDR3 in amino acids: CASSVVGTSFTDTQYF.

The chain combines TRBV11-2 with TRBJ1-3. CDR1 and CDR2 from the germline V gene are SGHAT and FQNNGV. CDR3 size: 12 residues. CDR3 residues: CASSLGRNTIYF.

The chain combines TRBV20-1 with TRBJ1-2; TCRdb returns TRBD1, unconfirmable since there is no DNA. Germline V gives CDR1 DFQATT, CDR2 SNEGSKA (reference sequence). This CDR3 region has 13 residues. The CDR3 protein is CSARETGTYGYTF.

J is TRBJ2-7 and V is TRBV20-1; the D call from TCRdb, TRBD2, cannot be confirmed without DNA. This CDR3 has 14 residues. Germline-derived CDR1 and CDR2 are DFQATT and SNEGSKA (reference sequence). This chain's CDR3 is CSARNSGGAYEQYF.

The chain combines TRBV12-3 or TRBV12-4 with TRBJ2-5; the TCRdb call, TRBD2, lacks DNA for checking. There are 16 residues in the CDR3. The CDR3 protein is CASSFSQREPQETQYF.